This TCR beta chain was found in a study of blood T cell repertoires in COVID-19 (dated by TCRdb to about 2020). General notes on the study: Collaborator samples came from the United States, Italy and Spain and covered acute and convalescent phases of COVID-19. The prospective study material was composed of cDNA or gDNA derived from T cells, B-cell-depleted T cells, or PBMCs. Subjects who had been exposed to COVID-19, were actively infected with it, or had recovered from it provided the deeply sampled blood TCRbeta repertoires that made up the dataset. The repertoires were made available in a free public database intended to serve as a resource for research on the immune response to SARS-CoV-2. The samples were drawn from the first 160 participants of the ongoing ImmuneRACE study and from 1,254 subjects provided by 6 global collaborators. The sample metadata nearly always contained a de-identified subject ID, COVID-19 status, age in years and sex. Where available, HLA class I and class II types were taken from metadata supplied by the sample provider and were not determined by assay-based typing.

The germline V gene provides CDR1 SGDLS and CDR2 YYNGEE. Counted from cysteine to phenylalanine, this CDR3 has 15 amino acids. Solely the CDR3 DNA is kept, with 45 bases framed from the first base. V ends up 3 bases short and J 0 bases short, with an unmatched junction base count of 5. On this clone itself: Its antigen is currently not known. No much larger clonotype is one base removed from it; base qualities were not supplied.

TCRbeta CDR3 regions were amplified from genomic DNA by means of the immunoSEQ Assay, a bias-controlled multiplex PCR. The original pipeline was this. Nucleated cell counts per sample were estimated from amplification of reference gene primers within the assay. To quantify the absolute abundance of each unique TCRbeta CDR3 rearrangement, sequence reads were collapsed and filtered. Productive Simpson clonality was computed per sample as the square root of Simpson's diversity index over productive rearrangements. The source is immuneACCESS, and TCRdb retained only in-frame sequences with V and J called. Part of the clones is not carried over; for the studies checked, unresolved V genes explain less than half of this, and the remainder is unexplained. V and J calls and clone size are those listed in that table; D and trimming were worked out from the DNA. The sample data list approximately 130,000 clones, and 75% to 90% of these were observed just once. Roughly 2.2% of the sample is in the top ten clones.

The research as a whole found: Clinical and demographic metadata were provided uncurated, with the amount varying by source and participant.

In the prospective study, participants were 18 to 89 years old, resided in approximately 25 geographic areas of the United States, and were enrolled through a virtual design. In the prospective study, participants were assigned to cohorts based on the clinical history participants reported in a screening survey and a study questionnaire. For ImmuneRACE Cohort 3, a participant was defined as recovered based on two consecutive negative NP/OP PCR tests, clearance by a healthcare professional, or resolution of symptoms. Mobile phlebotomists in the prospective study collected whole blood, serum and a nasopharyngeal or oropharyngeal swab from every participant. Additional blood draws and questionnaires over an approximately two-month period could optionally be provided by prospective study participants. Prospective study blood samples were shipped either frozen or at room temperature before DNA extraction.

The sample consisted of PBMCs or T cells enriched from blood (not recorded which). The receptor chain draws on TRBV9 and TRBJ1-1, with 7 central nucleotides matching TRBD1. This sequence was found in a woman between 45 and 65 years old who had recovered from COVID-19. The base sequence is TGTGCCAGCAGCGCCGAGGGGGCGATGAACACTGAAGCTTTCTTT. This gives the protein CASSAEGAMNTEAFF.